This note documents a single T cell receptor (beta chain) sequence. This CDR3 comprises 18 residues. Germline-derived CDR1 and CDR2 are SEHNR and FQNEAQ (reference sequence). V trimming: 5 bases; J trimming: 3 bases; junction bases outside the gene matches: 13. In the original analysis: How many nucleated cells were present was estimated from reference gene primer amplification. TCRdb's table, derived via immunoSEQ multiplex PCR, lists solely in-frame clones and lacks some. The DNA was the basis for D and trimming; V, J and clone size are from that table. This sample has approximately 170,000 clones, with 80% to 90% found just once. One Seattle source followed patients from active infection through their disease course. The data derive from a study of blood T cell repertoires in COVID-19. Study-level information: Spain, Italy and the United States supplied samples that represented acute and convalescent COVID-19. PBMCs, B-cell-depleted T cells, or T cells provided the cDNA or gDNA that made up the material.

The chain couples TRBV7-9 to TRBJ2-3; 11 nucleotides match TRBD2. The sequence derives from a woman in her sixties with COVID-19, enrolled during active disease. What was sequenced was peripheral blood. The CDR3 nucleotides read TGTGCCAGCAGCCGTGGGACTAGCGGCGCTTTGGGGACAGATACGCAGTATTTT. Translation: CASSRGTSGALGTDTQYF.